Below, 9 T cell receptor beta chains from the same sample are listed, as sequenced in a study of blood T cell repertoires in COVID-19. Repertoires were generated with immunoSEQ multiplex PCR, while TCRdb's copy carries only in-frame clones and drops some. The table shows roughly 230,000 clones, with around 80% occurring only once. Sequences were obtained from peripheral blood. These receptors originate from a human donor in a cohort sampled during active COVID-19.

The rearrangement links TRBV10-1 to TRBJ2-1; 9 positions agree with TRBD2. The CDR3 has 17 residues. Germline CDR1 reads WNHNN; CDR2 reads SYGVQD (reference sequence). V gave up 0 bases and J gave up 7 bases; unmatched junction bases: 10. The CDR3 DNA follows: TGCGCCAGCAGTGAGTCGGAGTTTGCGGGAGGGCTGAATGAGCAGTTCTTC. It codes for CASSESEFAGGLNEQFF.

V usage is TRBV24-1 and J usage is TRBJ2-3, with D possibly TRBD2 on 5 matching bases. The V end lost 6 bases, the J end lost 6 bases, and 18 bases lay between the germline ends. The length of the CDR3 is 15 residues. In germline, CDR1 is KGHDR, CDR2 SFDVKD. CDR3 loop: CATSRGMLGEDTQYF. Written as DNA, the CDR3 is TGTGCCACCAGTCGGGGTATGTTGGGAGAGGATACGCAGTATTTT.

The V and J genes are TRBV5-1 and TRBJ1-2, with 8 positions matching TRBD1. Losses at the gene ends were 3 bases for V and 3 bases for J; bases not matched to a gene: 4. CDR1 and CDR2 from the germline V gene are SGHRS and YFSETQ. CDR3 length: 14 amino acids. CDR3 bases: TGCGCCAGCAGCTCTAAGACAGGGGACTATGGCTACACCTTC. Translated, it gives CASSSKTGDYGYTF.

The chain joins TRBV11-3 to TRBJ2-2; 11 bases line up with TRBD1. V gave up 5 bases and J gave up 5 bases; unmatched junction bases: 4. CDR3 length: 15 amino acids. The germline V gene encodes CDR1 SGHNT and CDR2 YENEEA. The chain's CDR3 is CASSPDRGQTGELFF. The CDR3 coding sequence is TGTGCCAGCAGCCCGGACAGGGGGCAAACCGGGGAGCTGTTTTTT.

The chain employs TRBV4-2 and TRBJ1-3; D ambiguous. This CDR3 spans 17 amino acids. V was pared by 4 bases and J by 2 bases, with 18 bases between. Germline loops: CDR1 LGHNA, CDR2 YNFKEQ. The CDR3 loop reads CASSLTQEGPTGNTIYF. The CDR3 DNA is TGTGCCAGCAGCCTTACTCAAGAGGGCCCCACTGGAAACACCATATATTTT.

This chain links TRBV5-1 with TRBJ2-7, with 9 nucleotides matching TRBD1. With 2 bases clipped from V and 1 base from J, the junction kept 10 bases outside the gene matches. Germline lookup yields CDR1 SGHRS and CDR2 YFSETQ. CDR3 length equals 17 residues. CDR3 sequence reads: CASSLLPGQGSSYEQYF. The CDR3 DNA is TGCGCCAGCAGCTTACTCCCGGGACAGGGATCATCCTACGAGCAGTACTTC.

CDR3 sequence: CASSPIGGGVDTQYF. The CDR3 DNA reads TGCGCCAGCTCCCCAATCGGGGGGGGTGTCGATACGCAGTATTTT. This chain links TRBV5-1 with TRBJ2-3; 8 bases match TRBD2. CDR1 and CDR2 from the germline V gene are SGHRS and YFSETQ. The CDR3 length is 15 residues. The trim removed 7 bases at V and 6 bases at J, leaving 13 bases unmatched.

The chain links TRBV7-9 to TRBJ1-2; TRBD1 matches 9 bases. The ends lost 0 bases at V and 7 bases at J; junction bases unmatched: 9. The CDR3 contains 16 residues. Germline V gene data show CDR1 as SEHNR and CDR2 as FQNEAQ (reference sequence). In DNA, the CDR3 is TGTGCCAGCAGCTTAGCTTGGACAGGGGACACGTCTGGCTACACCTTC. This gives the protein CASSLAWTGDTSGYTF.

A single count supports this clone. The chain uses TRBV20-1 and TRBJ2-7, with D unresolved. The germline V gene has CDR1 DFQATT and CDR2 SNEGSKA (reference sequence). The CDR3 runs to 12 residues. V dropped 3 bases and J dropped 0 bases, with 6 bases sitting between them. The CDR3 nucleotides are TGCAGTGCTAGTTCTAGCTCCTACGAGCAGTACTTC. As protein: CSASSSSYEQYF.